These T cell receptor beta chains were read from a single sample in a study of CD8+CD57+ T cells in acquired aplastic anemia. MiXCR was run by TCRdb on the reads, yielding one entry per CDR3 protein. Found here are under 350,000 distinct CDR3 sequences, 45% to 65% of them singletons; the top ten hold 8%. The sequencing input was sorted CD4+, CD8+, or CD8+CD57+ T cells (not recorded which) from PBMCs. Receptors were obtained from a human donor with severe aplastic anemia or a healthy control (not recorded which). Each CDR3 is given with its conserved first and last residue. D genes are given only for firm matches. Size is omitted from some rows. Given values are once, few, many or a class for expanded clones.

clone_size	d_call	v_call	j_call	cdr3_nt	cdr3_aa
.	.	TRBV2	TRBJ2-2	TGTGCCAGCAGCGTGGGATCCGTCGGGGAGCTGTTTTTT	CASSVGSVGELFF
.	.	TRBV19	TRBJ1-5	TGTGCCAGTAGTATACCTGGGGAGCCCCAGCATTTT	CASSIPGEPQHF
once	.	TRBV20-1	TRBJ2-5	TGCAGTGCCCATCCTAGTGGTTTTGGGGAGACCCAGTACTTC	CSAHPSGFGETQYF
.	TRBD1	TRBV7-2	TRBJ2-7	TGTGCCAGCAGCCCTCTCCCGGGACAGGGGACCACCTACGAGCAGTACTTC	CASSPLPGQGTTYEQYF
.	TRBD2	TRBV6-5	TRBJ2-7	TGTGCCAGCAGTTATAGCGGGGGATCCGGCGCGGAGTACTTC	CASSYSGGSGAEYF
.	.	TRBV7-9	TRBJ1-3	TGTGCCAGCAACCCTAGCGACAGAGCCGGAAACACCATATATTTT	CASNPSDRAGNTIYF
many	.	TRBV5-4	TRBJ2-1	TGTGCCAGCAGCCGGACCCTCGGGAGCTCCTACAATGAGCAGTTCTTC	CASSRTLGSSYNEQFF
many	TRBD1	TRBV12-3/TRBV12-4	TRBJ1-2	TGTGCCAGCAGATTTCCCGGGGACAGGGGAAAAAACTATGGCTACACCTTC	CASRFPGDRGKNYGYTF
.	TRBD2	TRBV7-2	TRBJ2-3	TGTGCCAGCAGCTCAGGACTAGCGGGAAACCTAGATACGCAGTATTTT	CASSSGLAGNLDTQYF
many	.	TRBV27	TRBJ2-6	TGTGCCAGCAGTCCAGGGGCCACCCTCTCTGGGGCCAACGTCCTGACTTTC	CASSPGATLSGANVLTF
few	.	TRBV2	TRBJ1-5	TGTGCCAGCAGGATGGATCAGCCCCAGCATTTT	CASRMDQPQHF
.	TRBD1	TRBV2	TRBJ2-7	TGTGCCAGCAGAGAGACAGGGCCTTCCTACGAGCAGTACTTC	CASRETGPSYEQYF
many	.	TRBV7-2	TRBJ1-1	TGTGCCAGCAGCATCCAAATGAACACTGAAGCTTTCTTT	CASSIQMNTEAFF
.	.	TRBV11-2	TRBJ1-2	TGTGCCAGCAGCCAGCAGGGAGGTAACTATGGCTACACCTTC	CASSQQGGNYGYTF
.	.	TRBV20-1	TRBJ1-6	TGCAGTGCTAGGATGGGTAACTCACCCCCCCACTTT	CSARMGNSPPHF
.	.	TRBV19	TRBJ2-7	TGTGCCAGTATACCGCCAAGTATCGTCCATTACGAGCAGTACTTC	CASIPPSIVHYEQYF
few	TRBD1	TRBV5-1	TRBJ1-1	TGCGCCAGCAGCGGCGGGACAGGGTGGGACAGGGCTAAAGCTTTCTTT	CASSGGTGWDRAKAFF
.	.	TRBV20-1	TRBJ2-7	TGCAGTGCTAGGGAAGACTACGAGCAGTACTTC	CSAREDYEQYF
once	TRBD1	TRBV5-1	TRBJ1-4	TGCGCCAGCAGCTTGGGGACAGGGGTACCTAATGAAAAACTGTTTTTT	CASSLGTGVPNEKLFF
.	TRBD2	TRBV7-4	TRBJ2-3	TGTGCCAGCAGCTTAGCGGCGGGGGGCAGAGATACGCAGTATTTT	CASSLAAGGRDTQYF
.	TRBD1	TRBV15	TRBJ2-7	TGTGCCACCGGGAGTGTTGGACAGGGAACCGTCAAGCAGTACTTC	CATGSVGQGTVKQYF
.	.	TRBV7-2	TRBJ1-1	TGTGCCAGCAGCTTAGTAGGGGGGCGACAAAACACTGAAGCTTTCTTT	CASSLVGGRQNTEAFF
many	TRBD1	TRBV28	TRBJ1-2	TGTGCCAGCCACAGGGGGGGGTATGGCTACACCTTC	CASHRGGYGYTF
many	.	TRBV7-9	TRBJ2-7	TGTGCCAGCAGCTCCTCAGAGCAGTACTTC	CASSSSEQYF
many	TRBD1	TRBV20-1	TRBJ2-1	TGCAGTGCTAGGGTACAGGGGGATTTATGGTTCTTC	CSARVQGDLWFF
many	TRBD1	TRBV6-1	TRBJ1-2	TGTGCCAGCACCCCCAGGGTTGGGACAGGAACCACCTATGGCTACACCTTC	CASTPRVGTGTTYGYTF
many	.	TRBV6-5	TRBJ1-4	TGTGCCAGCAGTCCTACCGGGCCTCTTAATGAAAAACTGTTTTTT	CASSPTGPLNEKLFF
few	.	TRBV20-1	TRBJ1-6	TGCAGTGCTAGAGATGGGGGGCCTGGCTCACCCCTCCACTTT	CSARDGGPGSPLHF
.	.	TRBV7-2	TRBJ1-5	TGTGCCAGCAGCTTACAGGCCAGAGATAGCAATCAGCCCCAGCATTTT	CASSLQARDSNQPQHF
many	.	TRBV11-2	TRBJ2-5	TGTGCCAGCAGCCCCAATGGGCCCCTCCAAGAGACCCAGTACTTC	CASSPNGPLQETQYF
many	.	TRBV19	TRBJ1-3	TGTGCCAGTAGTATCGGGGGAAATGGAAACACCATATATTTT	CASSIGGNGNTIYF
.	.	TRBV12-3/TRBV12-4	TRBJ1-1	TGTGCCAGCAGTTTAGCGCTGGTTGAAGCTTTCTTT	CASSLALVEAFF
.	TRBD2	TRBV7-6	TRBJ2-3	TGTGCCAGCAGCTTGGCTAGCGGGGGGGGTACGCAGTATTTT	CASSLASGGGTQYF
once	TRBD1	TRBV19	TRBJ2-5	TGTGCCAGTAGTTGGCAGGGGGTAGGCAATCAGCCCCAGTACTTC	CASSWQGVGNQPQYF
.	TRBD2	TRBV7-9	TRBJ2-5	TGTGCCAGCAGCTTAGGTAGCGGGAGTTGGGCAGAGACCCAGTACTTC	CASSLGSGSWAETQYF
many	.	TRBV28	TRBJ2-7	TGTGCCAGCAGTTTAGGGGATAGCGGCCTCAGCTCCTACGAGCAGTACTTC	CASSLGDSGLSSYEQYF
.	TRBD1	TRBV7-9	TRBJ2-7	TGTGCCAGCAGCCGTGGGACAGGGCTTGGGGAGCAGTACTTC	CASSRGTGLGEQYF
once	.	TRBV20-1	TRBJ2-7	TGCAGTGCTAGCCGAGGCAGGGGCCCCAACTACGAGCAGTACTTC	CSASRGRGPNYEQYF
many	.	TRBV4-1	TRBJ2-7	TGCGCCAGCAGCCAAGGTTCGGAAATCAGCTCCTACGAGCAGTACTTC	CASSQGSEISSYEQYF
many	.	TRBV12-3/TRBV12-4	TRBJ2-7	TGTGCCAGCAGCCTCTCCTTTCGACAGGCCGGTCGCTACGAGCAGTACTTC	CASSLSFRQAGRYEQYF
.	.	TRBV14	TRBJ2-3	TGTGCCAGCAGCCAAGAAGCGGCCAAGGTCTGGATTACAGATACGCAGTATTTT	CASSQEAAKVWITDTQYF
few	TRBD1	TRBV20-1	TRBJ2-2	TGCAGTGCTAGAGAGACAGGGGACGGGGAGCTGTTTTTT	CSARETGDGELFF
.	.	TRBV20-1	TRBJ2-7	TGCAGTGCTAGGTTTGACTTGAGTAACTACGAGCAGTACTTC	CSARFDLSNYEQYF
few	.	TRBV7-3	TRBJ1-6	TGTGCCAGCAGCTATACAGGGTTGTCACCCCTCCACTTT	CASSYTGLSPLHF
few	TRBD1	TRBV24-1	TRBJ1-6	TGTGCCACCAGTGATGCTGGACAGGGAAAGAGTTCACCCCTCCACTTT	CATSDAGQGKSSPLHF
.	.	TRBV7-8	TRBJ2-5	TGTGCCAGCGGTGAACACAGGGCAAAAGAGACCCGGTACTTC	CASGEHRAKETRYF
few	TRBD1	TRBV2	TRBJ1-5	TGTGCCAGCAGTGGAAGAACAGGGGGTTGGAATCAGCCCCAGCATTTT	CASSGRTGGWNQPQHF
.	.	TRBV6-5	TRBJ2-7	TGTGCCAGCAGTCCTGACAGCATGGAGCACTACGAGCAGTACTTC	CASSPDSMEHYEQYF
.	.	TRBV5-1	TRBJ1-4	TGCGCCAGCAGCTTGGGGGTCCCAGGTGAAAAACTGTTTTTT	CASSLGVPGEKLFF
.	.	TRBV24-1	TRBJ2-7	TGTGCCACCAGTGCGGGGGTAACCTACGAGCAGTACTTC	CATSAGVTYEQYF
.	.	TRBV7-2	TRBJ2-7	TGTGCCAGCAGCTTAGGTGGGGTAGCCTACGAGCAGTACTTC	CASSLGGVAYEQYF
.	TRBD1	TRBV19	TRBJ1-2	TGTGCCAGTATCGGACAGGGGGCGTACTATGGCTACACCTTC	CASIGQGAYYGYTF
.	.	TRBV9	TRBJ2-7	TGTGCCAGCAGCTTGGGGCCAACGAGCTCCTACGAGCAGTACTTC	CASSLGPTSSYEQYF
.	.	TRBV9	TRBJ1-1	TGTGCCAGCAGCGTAGTTCCGGACTCAAACACTGAAGCTTTCTTT	CASSVVPDSNTEAFF
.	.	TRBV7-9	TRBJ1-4	TGTGCCAGCAGCGCACGGACAGCAACTAATGAAAAACTGTTTTTT	CASSARTATNEKLFF
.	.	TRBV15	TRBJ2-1	TGTGCCACCAGCAGAGTTGGTGTCTCCTACAATGAGCAGTTCTTC	CATSRVGVSYNEQFF
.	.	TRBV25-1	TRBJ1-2	TGTGCCAGCACCCAGGGTCATGGCTACACCTTC	CASTQGHGYTF
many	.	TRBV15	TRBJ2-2	TGTGCCACCAGCAGAGAGGGTAGCTTCACCGGGGAGCTGTTTTTT	CATSREGSFTGELFF